A selection of T cell receptor beta chains follows, all from one sample in a study of blood T cell repertoires in COVID-19. TCRdb's table, derived via immunoSEQ multiplex PCR, lists solely in-frame clones and lacks some. The table shows tens of thousands of clones, with 70% to 90% occurring only once. The sample comprised peripheral blood. All receptors come from a woman aged 60 to 75 with acute or convalescent COVID-19. The CDR3 runs from the conserved cysteine through the conserved F or W. The D gene is left open where the match is weak. Expanded clones get a size class; other rows say once, few or many, or leave the size out.

clone_size,j_call,d_call,v_call,cdr3_aa,cdr3_nt
.,TRBJ1-2,.,TRBV28,CASSFTSGYTF,TGTGCCAGCAGTTTTACAAGTGGCTACACCTTC
.,TRBJ2-3,TRBD2,TRBV6-1,CASSELAGALGTQYF,TGTGCCAGCAGTGAACTAGCGGGGGCTTTGGGTACGCAGTATTTT
.,TRBJ1-1,.,TRBV5-8,CASSFLHTEAFF,TGTGCCAGCAGCTTCCTCCACACTGAAGCTTTCTTT
.,TRBJ2-3,TRBD1,TRBV15,CATSRGFTQGLLTDTQYF,TGTGCCACCAGCAGAGGATTTACACAGGGGCTCCTCACAGATACGCAGTATTTT
.,TRBJ1-3,.,TRBV9,CASSSQAVSGNTIYF,TGTGCCAGCAGCTCCCAGGCAGTCTCTGGAAACACCATATATTTT
.,TRBJ2-1,TRBD2,TRBV16,CASSQPFRLAGGSSYNEQFF,TGTGCCAGCAGCCAACCTTTCAGACTAGCGGGGGGGAGCTCCTACAATGAGCAGTTCTTC
.,TRBJ2-1,.,TRBV18,CATGTSSEQFF,TGTGCCACGGGAACTTCAAGTGAGCAGTTCTTC
few,TRBJ2-7,TRBD1,TRBV11-2,CASSWGTAKMGEQYF,TGTGCCAGCAGCTGGGGGACAGCAAAAATGGGCGAGCAGTACTTC
few,TRBJ1-1,TRBD1,TRBV6-2/TRBV6-3,CASSYRQGALNTEAFF,TGTGCCAGCAGTTACCGACAGGGGGCGTTGAACACTGAAGCTTTCTTT
few,TRBJ2-7,TRBD1,TRBV5-1,CASSLDSGGYEQYF,TGCGCCAGCAGCTTGGATTCAGGGGGCTACGAGCAGTACTTC
.,TRBJ2-3,TRBD1,TRBV20-1,CSASRGQVTDTQYF,TGCAGTGCTAGTCGGGGACAGGTCACAGATACGCAGTATTTT
.,TRBJ2-5,TRBD2,TRBV7-6,CASSSTSGSQETQYF,TGTGCCAGCAGCTCGACTAGCGGGTCTCAAGAGACCCAGTACTTC
.,TRBJ1-3,.,TRBV6-5,CASRREIGNTIYF,TGTGCCAGCAGGAGGGAAATCGGAAACACCATATATTTT
few,TRBJ1-5,.,TRBV27,CASSLFRGGNQPQHF,TGTGCCAGCAGTTTATTCAGGGGCGGTAATCAGCCCCAGCATTTT
.,TRBJ1-1,.,TRBV2,CASSEGPRVRAFF,TGTGCCAGCAGTGAAGGGCCCAGGGTACGGGCTTTCTTT
.,TRBJ2-7,.,TRBV6-5,CASSYAGGEQYF,TGTGCCAGCAGTTACGCAGGAGGAGAGCAGTACTTC
.,TRBJ1-3,TRBD1,TRBV7-9,CASSSRDREPSGNTIYF,TGTGCCAGCAGCTCCCGGGACAGGGAACCCTCTGGAAACACCATATATTTT
.,TRBJ2-7,TRBD2,TRBV6-5,CASSPGSGGTYEQYF,TGTGCCAGCAGCCCGGGGTCGGGGGGGACCTACGAGCAGTACTTC
.,TRBJ1-2,.,TRBV4-1,CASSPGHDLRRGYTF,TGCGCCAGCAGCCCAGGACACGACCTACGACGTGGCTACACCTTC
.,TRBJ2-7,.,TRBV7-9,CASGRDSYEQYF,TGTGCCAGCGGTCGCGATTCCTACGAGCAGTACTTC
.,TRBJ1-5,TRBD1,TRBV29-1,CSVLLGGQTNQPQHF,TGCAGCGTTTTGTTAGGGGGACAGACAAATCAGCCCCAGCATTTT
.,TRBJ1-5,.,TRBV7-9,CASSSTQEQPQHF,TGTGCCAGCAGCTCTACACAGGAACAGCCCCAGCATTTT
.,TRBJ2-4,.,TRBV30,CAWGPVYGIQYF,TGTGCCTGGGGTCCGGTTTATGGCATTCAGTACTTC
once,TRBJ2-1,.,TRBV21-1,CASSKPSGQGDYNEQFF,TGTGCCAGCAGCAAACCGTCCGGCCAGGGCGACTACAATGAGCAGTTCTTC
.,TRBJ2-5,TRBD2,TRBV6-1,CASSELAGGQETQYF,TGTGCCAGCAGTGAACTAGCGGGGGGGCAAGAGACCCAGTACTTC
.,TRBJ2-7,TRBD2,TRBV5-4,CASSLSGGRYEQYF,TGTGCCAGCAGCCTTAGCGGGGGCCGTTACGAGCAGTACTTC
.,TRBJ1-3,.,TRBV1,CTSSQSDRGPGNTIYF,TGCACCAGCAGCCAGTCCGACAGGGGACCTGGAAACACCATATATTTT
.,TRBJ2-2,.,TRBV5-1,CASSGGLANTGELFF,TGCGCCAGCAGCGGCGGTCTCGCGAACACCGGGGAGCTGTTTTTT
.,TRBJ2-2,TRBD1,TRBV5-6,CASSPGQGGAHTGELFF,TGTGCCAGCAGCCCGGGACAGGGTGGAGCGCACACCGGGGAGCTGTTTTTT
.,TRBJ2-5,.,TRBV5-5,CASSLYGVTGLETQYF,TGTGCCAGCAGCTTGTATGGAGTTACCGGTTTGGAGACCCAGTACTTC
.,TRBJ1-1,TRBD1,TRBV5-8,CASSLGGKLNTEAFF,TGTGCCAGCAGCTTAGGGGGCAAATTGAACACTGAAGCTTTCTTT
once,TRBJ1-2,.,TRBV5-1,CASSLAGSLYGYTF,TGCGCCAGCAGCTTGGCAGGGTCCCTCTATGGCTACACCTTC
.,TRBJ1-2,.,TRBV5-4,CASSGRTALGIGGYTF,TGTGCCAGCAGCGGCCGGACAGCGCTTGGGATTGGTGGCTACACCTTC
.,TRBJ1-5,.,TRBV28,CASNLRNQPQHF,TGTGCCAGCAACCTACGCAATCAGCCCCAGCATTTT
.,TRBJ1-2,.,TRBV14,CASSQEFRQGLIYGYTF,TGTGCCAGCAGCCAAGAATTCCGGCAGGGGCTCATCTATGGCTACACCTTC
.,TRBJ2-2,.,TRBV7-2,CASSLGQGWMSNTGELFF,TGTGCCAGCAGCTTAGGCCAGGGATGGATGTCGAACACCGGGGAGCTGTTTTTT
.,TRBJ2-5,.,TRBV27,CASSSLSRGTQETQYF,TGTGCCAGCAGTTCGTTATCCAGGGGTACTCAGGAGACCCAGTACTTC
.,TRBJ2-7,TRBD1,TRBV20-1,CSALSRDSKYF,TGCAGTGCTTTAAGTAGGGACAGTAAGTACTTC
.,TRBJ2-7,TRBD1,TRBV7-8,CASSRWTGYEQYF,TGTGCCAGCAGCCGTTGGACAGGCTACGAGCAGTACTTC
.,TRBJ1-2,TRBD1,TRBV5-1,CASSSFDREPHGYTF,TGCGCCAGCAGCTCATTCGACAGGGAACCTCATGGCTACACCTTC
.,TRBJ1-4,TRBD1,TRBV15,CATSLFLGTATNEKLFF,TGTGCCACCAGCCTGTTTCTCGGGACAGCAACTAATGAAAAACTGTTTTTT
.,TRBJ2-1,TRBD2,TRBV27,CASSPFPMPGTSGRFTYNEQFF,TGTGCCAGCAGTCCATTCCCCATGCCCGGGACTAGCGGGAGGTTCACCTACAATGAGCAGTTCTTC
once,TRBJ1-5,.,TRBV6-5,CASSYSSSRRTQPQHF,TGTGCCAGCAGTTACTCGAGTTCCAGGCGAACCCAGCCCCAGCATTTT
.,TRBJ1-6,.,TRBV4-2,CASSTRMPFIGNSPLHF,TGTGCCAGCAGCACTAGGATGCCTTTTATAGGTAATTCACCCCTCCACTTT
.,TRBJ2-3,.,TRBV3-1/TRBV3-2,CASSLSVDTQYF,TGTGCCAGCAGCCTTAGTGTGGATACGCAGTATTTT
.,TRBJ1-5,.,TRBV2,CASSELGVRGVQPQHF,TGTGCCAGCAGTGAATTGGGCGTGCGGGGTGTTCAGCCCCAGCATTTT
once,TRBJ1-5,TRBD1,TRBV27,CASSFSSGGLNQPQHF,TGTGCCAGCAGCTTTTCCTCAGGGGGCCTCAATCAGCCCCAGCATTTT
.,TRBJ2-7,.,TRBV29-1,CSVGTADEQYF,TGCAGCGTTGGGACAGCTGACGAGCAGTACTTC
.,TRBJ2-3,TRBD1,TRBV5-5,CASSGRDRGTDTQYF,TGTGCCAGCAGCGGCCGGGACAGGGGAACAGATACGCAGTATTTT
.,TRBJ2-1,TRBD2,TRBV3-1/TRBV3-2,CASSQPAGRGEFF,TGTGCCAGCAGCCAACCTGCGGGTCGGGGGGAGTTCTTC
.,TRBJ1-1,.,TRBV5-4,CASSPGVAVGGRTEAFF,TGTGCCAGCAGCCCCGGGGTGGCAGTAGGAGGAAGGACTGAAGCTTTCTTT
many,TRBJ2-1,.,TRBV7-9,CASSNQGGGNEQFF,TGTGCCAGCAGCAATCAGGGAGGGGGCAATGAGCAGTTCTTC